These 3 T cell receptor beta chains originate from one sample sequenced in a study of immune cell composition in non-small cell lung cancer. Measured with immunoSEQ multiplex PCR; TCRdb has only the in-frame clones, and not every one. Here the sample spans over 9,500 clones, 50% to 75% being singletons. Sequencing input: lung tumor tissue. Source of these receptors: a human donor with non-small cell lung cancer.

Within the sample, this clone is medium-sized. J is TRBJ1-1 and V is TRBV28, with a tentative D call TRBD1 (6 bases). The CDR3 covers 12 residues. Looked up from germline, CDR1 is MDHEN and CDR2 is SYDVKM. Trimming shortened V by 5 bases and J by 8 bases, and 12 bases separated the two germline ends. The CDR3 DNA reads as TGTGCCAGCAGTACGATTACAGGGGAAGCTTTCTTT. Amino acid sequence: CASSTITGEAFF.

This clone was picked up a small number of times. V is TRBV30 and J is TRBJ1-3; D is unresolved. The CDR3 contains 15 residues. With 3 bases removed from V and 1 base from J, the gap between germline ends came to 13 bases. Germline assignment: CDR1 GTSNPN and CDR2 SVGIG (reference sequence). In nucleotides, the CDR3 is TGTGCCTGGAGGGCTCCTGGGCCGTCTGGAAACACCATATATTTT. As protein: CAWRAPGPSGNTIYF.

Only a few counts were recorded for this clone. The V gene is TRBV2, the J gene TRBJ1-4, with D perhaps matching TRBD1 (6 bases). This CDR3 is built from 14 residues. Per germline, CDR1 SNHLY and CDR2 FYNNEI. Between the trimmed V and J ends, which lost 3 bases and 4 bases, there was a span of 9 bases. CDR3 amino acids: CASSEDSYNEKLFF. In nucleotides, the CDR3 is TGTGCCAGCAGTGAGGACAGTTATAATGAAAAACTGTTTTTT.